Listed below are T cell receptor beta chains from one sample, sequenced in a study of OX40 agonist ivuxolimab in advanced cancers. The repertoire was sequenced with immunoSEQ multiplex PCR; TCRdb's copy has only in-frame clones and lacks some. The sample holds about 37,000 clones, 70% to 80% seen once. Sequences were derived from CD4+ or CD8+ T cells sorted from blood, sampled in a trial of the OX40 agonist ivuxolimab. All receptors derive from an adult with an advanced solid tumor such as melanoma, head and neck, liver or kidney cancer. Both conserved end residues are part of each CDR3. A D gene is named only where the DNA matches it firmly. Expanded clones are given a class, and other clones once, few, many or no size at all.

abundance	v_gene	d_gene	j_gene	CDR3aa	CDR3nt
-	TRBV7-2	-	TRBJ2-7	CASSLARDLYEQYF	TGTGCCAGCAGTTTAGCGAGGGACCTCTACGAGCAGTACTTC
-	TRBV7-8	-	TRBJ2-1	CASSLDTLREYVRNEQFF	TGTGCCAGCAGCTTAGATACTTTGAGGGAGTACGTTCGCAATGAGCAGTTCTTC
once	TRBV6-6	-	TRBJ2-7	CASTSPSGSYEQYF	TGTGCCAGCACCTCTCCGAGCGGCAGCTACGAGCAGTACTTC
few	TRBV11-2	TRBD2	TRBJ2-4	CASTVAGVENIQYF	TGTGCCAGCACCGTCGCGGGAGTCGAAAACATTCAGTACTTC
-	TRBV7-9	TRBD1	TRBJ2-3	CASSQRQGDPTDTQYF	TGTGCCAGCAGCCAGCGACAGGGGGATCCCACAGATACGCAGTATTTT
-	TRBV18	-	TRBJ2-5	CASSPGVQETQYF	TGTGCCAGCTCACCGGGGGTCCAAGAGACCCAGTACTTC
few	TRBV19	-	TRBJ1-3	CASSTTGNTIYF	TGTGCCAGTAGTACGACAGGAAACACCATATATTTT
few	TRBV4-1	TRBD1	TRBJ1-2	CASSQDSRGKNGYTF	TGCGCCAGCAGCCAAGATTCCAGGGGGAAGAATGGCTACACCTTC
-	TRBV6-6	TRBD1	TRBJ2-7	CASRVGQGSYEQYF	TGTGCCAGCAGAGTCGGACAGGGAAGCTACGAGCAGTACTTC
-	TRBV27	TRBD2	TRBJ2-7	CASRRGTSGNYYEQYF	TGTGCCAGCAGACGAGGGACTAGCGGGAATTACTACGAGCAGTACTTC
-	TRBV28	TRBD2	TRBJ2-7	CASGGGYKQYF	TGTGCCAGCGGCGGGGGGTACAAGCAGTACTTC
-	TRBV5-6	TRBD1	TRBJ2-4	CASSLVDRGGGIQYF	TGTGCCAGCAGCTTGGTGGACAGGGGAGGAGGCATTCAGTACTTC
-	TRBV7-9	TRBD1	TRBJ2-3	CASSFPPGQGPDTQYF	TGTGCCAGCAGCTTCCCTCCGGGACAGGGGCCAGATACGCAGTATTTT
few	TRBV10-3	TRBD1	TRBJ2-1	CAISESFGKGTGGDWNEQFF	TGTGCCATCAGTGAGTCGTTTGGAAAAGGGACAGGGGGCGATTGGAATGAGCAGTTCTTC
once	TRBV27	-	TRBJ2-3	CASSSLGARTDTQYF	TGTGCCAGCAGTTCCTTGGGGGCTCGCACAGATACGCAGTATTTT
-	TRBV7-2	-	TRBJ2-6	CASSPLWGANVLTF	TGTGCCAGCAGCCCCTTGTGGGGGGCCAACGTCCTGACTTTC
once	TRBV5-1	TRBD1	TRBJ2-1	CASRAGGNEQFF	TGCGCCAGCAGGGCAGGGGGCAATGAGCAGTTCTTC
few	TRBV5-5	TRBD2	TRBJ2-1	CASSLGREEVEAEQFF	TGTGCCAGCAGCTTGGGGCGGGAGGAGGTGGAGGCTGAGCAGTTCTTC
once	TRBV5-4	TRBD2	TRBJ2-2	CASSEGTGGTGELFF	TGTGCCAGCAGCGAAGGGACGGGGGGGACCGGGGAGCTGTTTTTT
few	TRBV11-1	-	TRBJ2-1	CASSLYGNEQFF	TGTGCCAGCAGCTTATATGGCAATGAGCAGTTCTTC
-	TRBV19	TRBD2	TRBJ2-1	CASRQLAGGVNEQFF	TGTGCCAGTAGGCAACTAGCGGGGGGGGTCAATGAGCAGTTCTTC
-	TRBV6-1	TRBD1	TRBJ1-2	CASREDRVVSYGYTF	TGTGCCAGCAGGGAGGACAGGGTCGTGAGCTATGGCTACACCTTC
-	TRBV11-1	-	TRBJ2-7	CASSLVRASYEQYF	TGTGCCAGCAGCTTAGTCAGGGCCTCCTACGAGCAGTACTTC
once	TRBV18	-	TRBJ1-1	CASIEGLRGTEAFF	TGTGCCAGCATTGAGGGGTTAAGGGGCACTGAAGCTTTCTTT
-	TRBV28	TRBD2	TRBJ2-1	CASSRTSGRARSSYNEQFF	TGTGCCAGCAGCCGAACTAGCGGGAGGGCCCGGAGCTCCTACAATGAGCAGTTCTTC
once	TRBV27	TRBD1	TRBJ2-5	CASGRSRTGLGETQYF	TGTGCCAGCGGCAGAAGCCGGACAGGGTTGGGGGAGACCCAGTACTTC
-	TRBV4-3	TRBD1	TRBJ2-1	CASSPGQGGGNEQFF	TGCGCCAGCAGCCCCGGACAGGGTGGAGGCAATGAGCAGTTCTTC
few	TRBV27	-	TRBJ2-2	CASSLVRSTGGELFF	TGTGCCAGCAGTTTAGTCAGGAGCACTGGCGGGGAGCTGTTTTTT
-	TRBV7-8	TRBD2	TRBJ2-7	CASSFAGGNEQYF	TGTGCCAGCAGCTTCGCGGGGGGCAACGAGCAGTACTTC
-	TRBV19	TRBD2	TRBJ2-1	CASSFPSGRGRDEQFF	TGTGCCAGTAGTTTTCCTAGCGGGCGAGGCCGCGATGAGCAGTTCTTC
-	TRBV4-3	-	TRBJ1-1	CASSQEASSNTEAFF	TGCGCCAGCAGCCAAGAGGCCAGTTCGAACACTGAAGCTTTCTTT
-	TRBV27	TRBD1	TRBJ1-2	CASREQGQAGGYTF	TGTGCCAGCAGAGAACAGGGACAGGCTGGGGGCTACACCTTC
-	TRBV27	-	TRBJ1-2	CASSPGHRGLNYGYTF	TGTGCCAGCAGTCCGGGACATCGGGGTCTTAACTATGGCTACACCTTC
-	TRBV14	TRBD1	TRBJ1-1	CASSQVGQGTEAFF	TGTGCCAGCAGCCAAGTGGGACAGGGAACTGAAGCTTTCTTT
-	TRBV5-8	-	TRBJ1-2	CASSSLTTGYGYTF	TGTGCCAGCAGCTCATTAACGACAGGCTATGGCTACACCTTC
-	TRBV7-8	-	TRBJ2-7	CASSAYRSSYEQYF	TGTGCCAGCAGCGCATACAGGTCCTCCTACGAGCAGTACTTC
-	TRBV19	-	TRBJ2-2	CASTGFPNTGELFF	TGTGCCAGTACGGGGTTTCCGAACACCGGGGAGCTGTTTTTT
-	TRBV21-1	-	TRBJ2-3	CAEDTQYF	TGTGCCGAAGATACGCAGTATTTT
few	TRBV7-6	-	TRBJ2-3	CASSLVSSSTDTQYF	TGTGCCAGCAGCTTAGTCTCGTCTAGCACAGATACGCAGTATTTT
few	TRBV27	TRBD1	TRBJ2-1	CASTSRGIDEQFF	TGTGCCAGCACTAGCAGGGGGATCGATGAGCAGTTCTTC